Below are 7 T cell receptor beta chains sequenced from a single sample in a study of cytomegalovirus exposure and HLA in healthy donors. Sequencing was performed with immunoSEQ multiplex PCR; in TCRdb, only in-frame clones are kept and a portion is missing. Found here are around 130,000 clones, around 92% of them singletons; the top ten hold 3% to 3.5%. Specimen: PBMCs. The receptors come from a man aged 30 to 45 in good health and CMV-seronegative.

The CDR3 DNA follows: TGTGCCAGCAGTTACTCGAGAAGGGGAAATCAGCCCCAGCATTTT. It yields the protein CASSYSRRGNQPQHF. The chain employs TRBV6-6 and TRBJ1-5; D perhaps matches TRBD1 (5 bases). The V gene lost 0 bases and the J gene lost 4 bases, with 10 bases spanning the gap. The CDR3 totals 15 residues. Germline-derived CDR1 and CDR2 are MNHNY and SVGAGI (reference sequence).

The gene calls are TRBV19 and TRBJ1-1; the D gene is possibly TRBD1 (5 bases). This CDR3 has 14 amino acids. Trimming took 7 bases from V and 1 from J, leaving 13 bases between them. Germline V gene lookup returns CDR1 LNHDA and CDR2 SQIVND (reference sequence). The CDR3 sequence: CASTRAGGNTEAFF. The CDR3 nucleotides read TGTGCCAGTACCCGAGCCGGGGGGAACACTGAAGCTTTCTTT.

The rearrangement links TRBV5-1 to TRBJ2-7; 9 nucleotides align to TRBD1. Trimming removed 4 bases from V and 5 bases from J; junction bases left unmatched: 10. Per the germline V gene, CDR1 is SGHRS and CDR2 is YFSETQ. The CDR3 has 15 residues. This CDR3 reads CASSPRTGASHEQYF. The CDR3 DNA reads TGCGCCAGCAGCCCTAGGACAGGGGCGTCCCACGAGCAGTACTTC.

This sequence joins TRBV9 and TRBJ2-2; no clear D. With 0 bases removed from V and 4 bases from J, the gap between germline ends came to 10 bases. Germline V gene lookup returns CDR1 SGDLS and CDR2 YYNGEE. CDR3 length: 15 amino acids. As DNA, the CDR3 is TGTGCCAGCAGCGTAGTCGGTCGATTCACCGGGGAGCTGTTTTTT. It encodes CASSVVGRFTGELFF. Full variable domain (rest looked up from reference TRBV9 and TRBJ2-2): DSGVTQTPKHLITATGQRVTLRCSPRSGDLSVYWYQQSLDQGLQFLIQYYNGEERAKGNILERFSAQQFPDLHSELNLSSLELGDSALYFCASSVVGRFTGELFFGEGSRLTVL.

This chain connects TRBV4-1 to TRBJ1-3; D call uncertain. Trimming took off 0 bases at V and 6 bases at J, with 12 bases between the two ends. The germline CDR1 and CDR2 sequences are MGHRA and YSYEKL. The CDR3 spans 15 residues. The DNA for the CDR3 is TGCGCCAGCAGCCAAGATCCCAGGAATGAAAACACCATATATTTT. Its protein product is CASSQDPRNENTIYF.

V and J are TRBV5-6 and TRBJ1-1, with D tentatively TRBD1 (6 bases). V was pared by 1 base and J by 5 bases, with 12 bases between. The germline V gene has CDR1 SGHDT and CDR2 YYEEEE. The CDR3 totals 14 residues. DNA for the CDR3: TGTGCCAGCAGCTTGCCCAACAGGGTAACTGAAGCTTTCTTT. Its translation: CASSLPNRVTEAFF.

In DNA form, the CDR3 reads TGTGCCAGCTCCGCTGCCGGGACAGGGGCTAACACTGAAGCTTTCTTT. This sequence encodes CASSAAGTGANTEAFF. The chain is built from TRBV18 and TRBJ1-1; 10 bases line up with TRBD1. The CDR3 is made up of 16 amino acids. Germline V gives CDR1 KGHSH, CDR2 LQKENI. The V and J ends lost 6 bases and 2 bases, in that order; junction bases with no gene match: 9.